This passage covers 12 T cell receptor beta chains from one sample sequenced in a study of blood T cell repertoires in COVID-19 (dated by TCRdb to the early 2020s). Libraries were built with the immunoSEQ multiplex PCR assay. Not all clones reach the TCRdb copy of this immuneACCESS table, which keeps in-frame sequences only. Checked studies attribute under half of the gap to unresolved V genes and leave the rest unexplained. A total of roughly 110,000 clones appear in this sample, more than 80% of them only once. The ten largest clones represent 11% to 15% of the sample. Sequencing was done on a sample of peripheral blood. All receptors derive from a woman in her sixties or seventies with acute or convalescent COVID-19.

The chain has TRBV7-9 and TRBJ2-2; 12 bases align to TRBD1. Unmatched junction bases numbered 12, after V lost 3 bases and J lost 13 bases. Germline loops: CDR1 SEHNR, CDR2 FQNEAQ (reference sequence). The CDR3 is 16 residues long. CDR3 sequence (DNA): TGTGCCAGCAGCTTGGGACAGGGGGCGATCGGGGATGTGCTGTTTTTT. Translated: CASSLGQGAIGDVLFF.

The chain uses TRBV25-1 and TRBJ2-1, with 8 bases fitting TRBD1. In germline, CDR1 is MGHDK, CDR2 SYGVNS. V dropped 2 bases and J dropped 6; count of bases not matched to a gene: 9. The CDR3 has 16 residues. The CDR3 region is CASSERGTGRTNEQFF. DNA for the CDR3: TGTGCCAGCAGTGAACGGGGGACAGGACGAACCAATGAGCAGTTCTTC.

The CDR3 protein is CASSARVGRDSPLHF. CDR3 bases: TGTGCCAGCAGCGCCCGAGTCGGGAGAGATTCACCCCTCCACTTT. The rearrangement uses TRBV9 and TRBJ1-6; D unresolved. Germline V gene data show CDR1 as SGDLS and CDR2 as YYNGEE. The ends were cut back, 3 bases at V and 8 bases at J, with 15 bases in the middle. CDR3 length: 15 residues.

The chain employs TRBV6-2 or TRBV6-3 and TRBJ2-3; the D is unclear. Germline V gives CDR1 MNHEY, CDR2 SVGEGT. Between the trimmed V and J ends, which lost 0 bases and 5 bases, there was a span of 12 bases. CDR3 length: 15 residues. The CDR3, as DNA: TGTGCCAGCAGTTACTCTCCGGGTTTTGGAGATACGCAGTATTTT. The encoded protein is CASSYSPGFGDTQYF.

V and J are TRBV7-9 and TRBJ1-1; the D gene is possibly TRBD1 (5 bases). In germline, CDR1 is SEHNR, CDR2 FQNEAQ (reference sequence). The CDR3 contains 13 residues. The germline V and J ends were trimmed by 4 bases and 10 bases, with 16 bases remaining between them. CDR3 loop: CASSSQSQGVAFF. CDR3 bases: TGTGCCAGCAGCTCACAATCCCAAGGGGTAGCTTTCTTT.

The chain joins TRBV6-6 to TRBJ1-2; possibly TRBD1 for D (6 bases). Trimming cost V 4 bases and J 4 bases, with 10 bases left between them. Germline V gives CDR1 MNHNY, CDR2 SVGAGI (reference sequence). The CDR3 has 13 amino acids. Here the CDR3 reads CASSSTGLYGYTF. The CDR3 nucleotides read TGTGCCAGCAGTTCGACAGGCCTCTATGGCTACACCTTC.

This chain joins TRBV19 and TRBJ1-2; the match to TRBD1 covers 8 bases. The germline V gene encodes CDR1 LNHDA and CDR2 SQIVND (reference sequence). V was clipped by 3 bases and J by 7 bases; unmatched bases: 10. The CDR3 loop spans 15 amino acids. The CDR3 sequence: CASSISTGEFGGYTF. The CDR3 DNA sequence: TGTGCCAGTAGTATTTCGACAGGGGAGTTTGGTGGCTACACCTTC.

The gene calls are TRBV4-2 and TRBJ2-1; 7 bases fit TRBD2. V was clipped by 4 bases and J by 8 bases; unmatched bases: 11. The CDR3 spans 15 residues. Germline lookup yields CDR1 LGHNA and CDR2 YNFKEQ. The CDR3 protein is CASSPDRGGRDEQFF. The CDR3 nucleotides read TGTGCCAGCAGCCCCGACCGCGGGGGACGGGATGAGCAGTTCTTC.

V gene TRBV18 combines with J gene TRBJ1-1; D possibly corresponds to TRBD1 (5 bases). Germline CDR1 is KGHSH and CDR2 is LQKENI. V gave up 4 bases and J gave up 4 bases, with 7 bases separating them. The CDR3 length is 12 residues. The CDR3 region has the DNA TGTGCCAGCTCACACGGGGGCACTGAAGCTTTCTTT. Translated, it gives CASSHGGTEAFF.

This chain uses TRBV5-6 with TRBJ2-2; D remains unclear. Trimming cost V 1 base and J 1 base, with 11 bases left between them. The V gene's germline CDR1 is SGHDT and CDR2 YYEEEE. The CDR3 totals 16 residues. The CDR3 reads CASSLLVVGNTGELFF. In DNA, the CDR3 is TGTGCCAGCAGCTTGTTGGTAGTCGGGAACACCGGGGAGCTGTTTTTT.

V gene TRBV4-2 combines with J gene TRBJ2-7; a possible D gene is TRBD2 (6 bases). Trimming shortened V by 1 base and J by 2 bases, and 12 bases separated the two germline ends. This CDR3 region has 15 residues. CDR1 and CDR2 from the germline V gene are LGHNA and YNFKEQ. CDR3 in DNA: TGTGCCAGCAGCCAAGGGAGGGAGCAGGCCTACGAGCAGTACTTC. This encodes CASSQGREQAYEQYF.

The chain employs TRBV5-5 and TRBJ2-5, with 16 bases lining up with TRBD2. The trim removed 4 bases at V and 2 bases at J, leaving 11 bases unmatched. This CDR3 contains 19 residues. Looked up from germline, CDR1 is SGHKS and CDR2 is YYEKEE (reference sequence). The CDR3 DNA reads as TGTGCCAGCAGCGTCGCCGGGACTAGCGGGGGGGCCCCTCAAGAGACCCAGTACTTC. Its protein product is CASSVAGTSGGAPQETQYF.